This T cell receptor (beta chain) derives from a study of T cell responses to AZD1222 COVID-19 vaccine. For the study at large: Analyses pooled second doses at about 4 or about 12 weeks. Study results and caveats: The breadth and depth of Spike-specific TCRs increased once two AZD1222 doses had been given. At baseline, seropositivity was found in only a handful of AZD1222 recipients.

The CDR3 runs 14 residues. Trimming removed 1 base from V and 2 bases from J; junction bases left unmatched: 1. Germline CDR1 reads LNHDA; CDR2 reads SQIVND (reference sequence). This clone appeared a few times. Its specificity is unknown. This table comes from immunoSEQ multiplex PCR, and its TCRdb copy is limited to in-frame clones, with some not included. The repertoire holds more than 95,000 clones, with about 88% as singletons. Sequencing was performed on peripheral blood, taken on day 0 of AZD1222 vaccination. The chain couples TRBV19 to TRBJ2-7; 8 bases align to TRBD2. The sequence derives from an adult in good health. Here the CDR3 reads CASSIAGGPYEQYF. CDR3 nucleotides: TGTGCCAGTAGTATAGCGGGAGGGCCCTACGAGCAGTACTTC.